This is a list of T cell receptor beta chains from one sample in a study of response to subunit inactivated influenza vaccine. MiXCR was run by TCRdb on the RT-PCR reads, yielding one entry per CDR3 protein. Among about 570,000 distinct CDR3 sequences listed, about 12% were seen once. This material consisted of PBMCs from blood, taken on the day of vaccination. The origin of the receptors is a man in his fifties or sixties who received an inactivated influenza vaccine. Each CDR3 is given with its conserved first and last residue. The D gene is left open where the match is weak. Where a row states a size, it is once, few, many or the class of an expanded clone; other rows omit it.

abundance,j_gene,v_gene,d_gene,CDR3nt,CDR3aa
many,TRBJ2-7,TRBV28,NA,TGTGCCAGCGGAGACGAGCAGTACTTC,CASGDEQYF
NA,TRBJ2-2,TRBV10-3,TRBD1,TGTGCCATCACCCGAAGATCGGACAGGACAAACACCGGGGAGCTGTTTTTT,CAITRRSDRTNTGELFF
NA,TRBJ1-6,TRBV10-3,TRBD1,TGTGCCATCAGACGGACAGGGGGGGACAATTCACCCCTCCACTTT,CAIRRTGGDNSPLHF
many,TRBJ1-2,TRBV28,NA,TGTGCCAGCAGCACCCCCCACACCTTC,CASSTPHTF
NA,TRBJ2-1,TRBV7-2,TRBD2,TGTGCCAGCAGCCCCGGGGGCGGGAGGGTTGTTGAGCAGTTCTTC,CASSPGGGRVVEQFF
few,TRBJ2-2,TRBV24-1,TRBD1,TGTGCCACCAGTGACCTGGGACAGGGGGCGGCCGGGGAGCTGTTTTTT,CATSDLGQGAAGELFF
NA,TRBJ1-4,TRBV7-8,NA,TGTGCCAGCACCCCGCGCCTTAATGAAAAACTGTTTTTT,CASTPRLNEKLFF
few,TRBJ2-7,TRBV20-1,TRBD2,TGCAGTGCTAGCGCCCTAGCGGGCTCCCCCTCCTACGAGCAGTACTTC,CSASALAGSPSYEQYF
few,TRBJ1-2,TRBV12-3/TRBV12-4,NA,TGTGCCAGCAGTTCAGGCCCGGGGAACTATGGCTACACCTTC,CASSSGPGNYGYTF
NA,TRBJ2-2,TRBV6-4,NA,TGTGCCAGCAGTGATACAGCCGTTACGAACACCGGGGAGCTGTTTTTT,CASSDTAVTNTGELFF
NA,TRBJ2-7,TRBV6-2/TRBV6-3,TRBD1,TGTGCCAGCAGTCCCTGGACAGGGTCCAACGAGCAGTACTTC,CASSPWTGSNEQYF
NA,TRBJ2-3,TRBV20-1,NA,TGCAGTGCTACCTTAAGGGAAGGCGGAGATACGCAGTATTTT,CSATLREGGDTQYF
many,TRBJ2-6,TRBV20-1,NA,TGCAGTGTCCCAGTATCTGGGGCCAACGTCCTGACTTTC,CSVPVSGANVLTF
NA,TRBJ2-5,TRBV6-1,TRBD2,TGTGCCAGCAGTCAAAGCGGGGGGGCCTTCGAGACCCAGTACTTC,CASSQSGGAFETQYF
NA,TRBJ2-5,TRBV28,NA,TGTGCCAGCAGTTTATTTCCTGGGGGTCGGGAGACCCAGTACTTC,CASSLFPGGRETQYF
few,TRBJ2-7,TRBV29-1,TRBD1,TGCAGCGTGGGACAGGGGGTTAGCGAGCAGTACTTC,CSVGQGVSEQYF
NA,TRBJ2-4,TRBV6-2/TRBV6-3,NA,TGTGCCAGCAGGTCTAAAAACATTCAGTACTTC,CASRSKNIQYF
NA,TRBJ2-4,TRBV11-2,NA,TGTGCCAGCAGCCCGCGACGCGGGGTAGGGGCCAAAAACATTCAGTACTTC,CASSPRRGVGAKNIQYF
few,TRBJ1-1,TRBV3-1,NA,TGTGCCAGCAACCAGGGCCGGAACACTGAAGCTTTCTTT,CASNQGRNTEAFF
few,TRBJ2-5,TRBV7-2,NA,TGTGCCAGCAGCCAAATGGGGGCCCAGTACTTC,CASSQMGAQYF
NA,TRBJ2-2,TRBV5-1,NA,TGCGCCAGCAGCTTGGAGCCTAGAGCCGGGGAGCTGTTTTTT,CASSLEPRAGELFF
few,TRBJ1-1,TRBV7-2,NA,TGTGCCAGCAGCTCCACGACAGGTCTGGGGACTGAAGCTTTCTTT,CASSSTTGLGTEAFF
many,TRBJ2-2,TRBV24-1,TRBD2,TGTGCCACCAGTGACCTGGGACTAGCGGGAGGCTCGAACACCGGGGAGCTGTTTTTT,CATSDLGLAGGSNTGELFF
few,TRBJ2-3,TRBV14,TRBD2,TGTGCCAGCAGCCCTCTTCTAGCGGGAGATCCAGATACGCAGTATTTT,CASSPLLAGDPDTQYF
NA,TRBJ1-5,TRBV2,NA,TGTGCCAGCGCGATAAATAGCAATCAGCCCCAGCATTTT,CASAINSNQPQHF
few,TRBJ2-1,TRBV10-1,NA,TGCGCCAGCAGCCGGTCCGAGCAGTTCTTC,CASSRSEQFF
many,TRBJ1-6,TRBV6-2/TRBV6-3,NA,TGTGCCAGCAGCAGGGACACTTCTTCACCCCTCCACTTT,CASSRDTSSPLHF
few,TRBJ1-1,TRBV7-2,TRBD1,TGTGCCAGCAGCTGGGACAGGGGTGGGAGAGCTTTCTTT,CASSWDRGGRAFF
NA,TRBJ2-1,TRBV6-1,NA,TGTGCCAGCAGATTGGACTGGGGCTCCTACAATGAGCAGTTCTTC,CASRLDWGSYNEQFF
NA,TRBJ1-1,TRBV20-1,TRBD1,TGCAGTGCTTCGACAGGGACTGAAGCTTTCTTT,CSASTGTEAFF
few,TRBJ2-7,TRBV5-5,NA,TGTGCCAGCAGCCTGCTGAGGGAGAGCTCCTACGAGCAGTACTTC,CASSLLRESSYEQYF
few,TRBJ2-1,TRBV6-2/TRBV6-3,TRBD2,TGTGCCAGCAGTTACGACGGGCTAGCGGCCAATGAGCAGTTCTTC,CASSYDGLAANEQFF
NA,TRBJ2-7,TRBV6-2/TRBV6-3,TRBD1,TGTGCCAGCAGCCCCGGGACAGCCGATTATTACGAGCAGTACTTC,CASSPGTADYYEQYF
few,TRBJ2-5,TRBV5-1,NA,TGCGCCAGCAGCTTAGCGGTAATCCAAGAGACCCAGTACTTC,CASSLAVIQETQYF
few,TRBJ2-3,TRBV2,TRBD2,TGTGCCAGCAAACCTCAACGGGGAGCGGGGGGGCCCGGTACGCAGTATTTT,CASKPQRGAGGPGTQYF
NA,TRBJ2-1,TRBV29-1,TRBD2,TGCAGCGTTGTCTCAACCGGGACTAAATACAATGAGCAGTTCTTC,CSVVSTGTKYNEQFF
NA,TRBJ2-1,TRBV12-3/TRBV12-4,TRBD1,TGTGCCAGCAGTTTTGGGACAGTCAATGAGCAGTTCTTC,CASSFGTVNEQFF
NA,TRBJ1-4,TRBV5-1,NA,TGCGCCAGCAGCTTGGGGTCTTCGGGTGAAAAACTGTTTTTT,CASSLGSSGEKLFF
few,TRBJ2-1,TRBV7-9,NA,TGTGCCAGCAGCTTACCCCTAGACGGGACCTACAATGAGCAGTTCTTC,CASSLPLDGTYNEQFF
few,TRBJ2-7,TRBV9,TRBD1,TGTGCCAGCAGCGTAGGTGACAGGGGTAACGAGCAGTACTTC,CASSVGDRGNEQYF
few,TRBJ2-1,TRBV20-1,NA,TGCAGTGCTAGAGATCCGGGGCGGGTGGCCTACAATGAGCAGTTCTTC,CSARDPGRVAYNEQFF
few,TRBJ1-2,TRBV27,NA,TGTGCCAGCGGCTACTCAGGGTCCTATGGCTACACCTTC,CASGYSGSYGYTF
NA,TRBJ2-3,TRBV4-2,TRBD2,TGTGCCAGCAGCCAAGTCTCACTAGCGGGCACAGATACGCAGTATTTT,CASSQVSLAGTDTQYF
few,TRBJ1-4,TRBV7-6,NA,TGTGCCAGCAGCTTGGGGCAGGGGACGGCTAATGAAAAACTGTTTTTT,CASSLGQGTANEKLFF
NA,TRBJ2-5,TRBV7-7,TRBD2,TGTGCCAGCAGCTTAGGTGATGGGACTAGCGCAGAAGAGACCCAGTACTTC,CASSLGDGTSAEETQYF
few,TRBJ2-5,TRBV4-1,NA,TGCGCCAGCAGCCAACCGGCTAGCAAGTACGAGACCCAGTACTTC,CASSQPASKYETQYF
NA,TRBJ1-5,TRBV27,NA,TGTGCCAGCAGTTTATCGGGGTCAGGCACTCTTAGCAATCAGCCCCAGCATTTT,CASSLSGSGTLSNQPQHF
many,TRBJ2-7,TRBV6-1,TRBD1,TGTGCCAGCAGAGAGGGACAGGGACCGTACTACGAGCAGTACTTC,CASREGQGPYYEQYF
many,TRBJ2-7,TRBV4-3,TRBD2,TGCGCCAGCAGCCAAGGGACTAGCGGGTACTACGAGCAGTACTTC,CASSQGTSGYYEQYF
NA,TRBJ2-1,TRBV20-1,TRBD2,TGCAGTGCTAGCGGCGGGAGCAACAATGAGCAGTTCTTC,CSASGGSNNEQFF
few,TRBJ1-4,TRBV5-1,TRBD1,TGCGCCAGCAGCTTGGTAGGGCAGGGGGCTGAAAAACTGTTTTTT,CASSLVGQGAEKLFF
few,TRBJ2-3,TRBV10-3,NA,TGTGCCATCAACCCCTCAAATACGCAGTATTTT,CAINPSNTQYF
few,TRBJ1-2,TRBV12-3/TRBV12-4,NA,TGTGCCAGCAGTCCCGGATTTCAACGGGGCTACACCTTC,CASSPGFQRGYTF
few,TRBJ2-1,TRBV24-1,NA,TGTGCCACCAGTGACCCTATCTGGGGTTACAATGAGCAGTTCTTC,CATSDPIWGYNEQFF
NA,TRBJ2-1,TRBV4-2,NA,TGTGCCAGCAGACAGCCTAGTGGGGCCTCCGGGAATGAGCAGTTCTTC,CASRQPSGASGNEQFF
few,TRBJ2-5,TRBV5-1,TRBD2,TGCGCCAGCAGCACCGGGACTAGCGGATACCAAGAGACCCAGTACTTC,CASSTGTSGYQETQYF
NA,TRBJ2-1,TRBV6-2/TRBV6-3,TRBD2,TGTGCCAGCAACCTAGTAGCGGGCAATGAGCAGTTCTTC,CASNLVAGNEQFF
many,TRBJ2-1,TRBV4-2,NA,TGTGCCAGCAGCCAAGATTACCGGGATACCTCCTACAATGAGCAGTTCTTC,CASSQDYRDTSYNEQFF
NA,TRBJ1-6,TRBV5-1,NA,TGCGCCAGCAGCGCGGACCCGCCGAGCTCCTATAATTCACCCCTCCACTTT,CASSADPPSSYNSPLHF